These 6 T cell receptor beta chains originate from one sample sequenced in a study of blood T cell repertoires in COVID-19. TCRdb's table, derived via immunoSEQ multiplex PCR, lists solely in-frame clones and lacks some. Altogether 85,000 to 100,000 clones are present, approximately 80% being singletons, with the ten largest covering 20% to 25%. Sequencing was performed on peripheral blood. The receptor set was obtained from a human donor in a cohort sampled during active COVID-19.

This chain links TRBV7-8 with TRBJ2-7, with unresolved D. V lost 5 bases to trimming and J lost 6 bases, with 11 bases between them. Per germline, CDR1 SGHVS and CDR2 FQNEAQ. The CDR3 has 12 residues. This chain's CDR3 is CASSQEVREQYF. The CDR3 DNA is TGTGCCAGCAGCCAAGAGGTACGCGAGCAGTACTTC.

The rearrangement joins TRBV10-3 to TRBJ2-7, with TRBD1 matching 8 bases. Germline V gives CDR1 ENHRY, CDR2 SYGVKD. V trimming: 3 bases; J trimming: 2 bases; junction bases outside the gene matches: 3. The CDR3 consists of 14 residues. The DNA of the CDR3 is TGTGCCATCAGTGAAGGCAGGGGGCCCTACGAGCAGTACTTC. As protein: CAISEGRGPYEQYF.

The chain links TRBV28 to TRBJ1-5; perhaps TRBD1 as D (6 bases). V dropped 7 bases and J dropped 3 bases, with 16 bases sitting between them. From germline, CDR1 is MDHEN and CDR2 SYDVKM. The CDR3 is 15 amino acids. CDR3 residues: CASTLTSGVNQPQHF. CDR3 DNA: TGTGCCAGCACCTTAACCTCAGGGGTCAATCAGCCCCAGCATTTT. Using reference TRBV28 and TRBJ1-5 for the parts outside the CDR3, the full variable domain is DVKVTQSSRYLVKRTGEKVFLECVQDMDHENMFWYRQDPGLGLRLIYFSYDVKMKEKGDIPEGYSVSREKKERFSLILESASTNQTSMYLCASTLTSGVNQPQHFGDGTRLSIL.

The chain couples TRBV10-3 to TRBJ1-5; maybe TRBD1 (6 bases). Deletions cut 8 bases from V and 4 bases from J, with 12 bases between. The CDR3 is 13 amino acids. Per germline, CDR1 ENHRY and CDR2 SYGVKD. The CDR3 sequence is CAISEGGNQPQHF. CDR3 nucleotides: TGTGCCATCTCTGAGGGGGGGAATCAGCCCCAGCATTTT.

J is TRBJ2-5 and V is TRBV7-2; D is unclear. The CDR3 is 12 residues long. Germline CDR1 and CDR2: SGHTA and FQGNSA. V was pared by 3 bases and J by 5 bases, with 7 bases between. The CDR3 spells CASSFQYETQYF. The CDR3, as DNA: TGTGCCAGCAGCTTCCAGTACGAGACCCAGTACTTC.

The J gene is TRBJ2-7, the V gene TRBV18; D remains unclear. The CDR3 consists of 14 residues. The V and J ends lost 0 bases and 0 bases respectively, with 6 bases between them. Per germline, CDR1 KGHSH and CDR2 LQKENI. CDR3 sequence: CASSPPASSYEQYF. In nucleotides, the CDR3 is TGTGCCAGCTCACCACCCGCTAGCTCCTACGAGCAGTACTTC.